This paragraph covers one TCR beta chain sequence. In this sample, this clonotype turned up a few times. The clone's antigen remains unknown. No much larger clonotype is one base removed from it; base qualities were not supplied. CDR1 is given as ENHRY and CDR2 as SYGVKD, both from the germline V gene. V drops 4 bases and J drops 8 bases, leaving 14 bases in between. Inclusive of the bounding cysteine and phenylalanine, the CDR3 is 13 residues long. Of the read, only the CDR3 DNA is kept; its 39 bases are in frame from base 1. The data were obtained in a study of T cell repertoires in cytomegalovirus infection (dated 2019 in TCRdb). Regarding the research as a whole: Donor HLA type was relevant to the analysis, as public TCR beta signatures indicated carriage of CMV infection together with the matching HLA type.

Findings and caveats that apply to the study as a whole: Carriers of CMV infection plus the relevant HLA type were discriminated by the cumulative frequency of public TCR beta family members in the study cohort and in an independent approximately 400-donor cohort. The ex vivo response was dominated by HLA-C-restricted CMV-specific TCR beta clonotypes, which also provided the single most frequent clonotype in two of eight donors.

Sequencing was carried out with an Illumina HiSeq 1500. TCRdb trimmed the raw reads at Q25, called clones with MiXCR and kept productive beta chains. Rows merge per CDR3 protein into single entries with the most common DNA and genes. In all, the sample holds 450,000 to 650,000 distinct CDR3 sequences, and 26% of those were seen once. Approximately 13% of the sample comes from the top ten. Input material: PBMCs. The V gene is TRBV10-3 and the J gene is TRBJ1-2; a weak D assignment points to TRBD1 (5 bases agree). The TCR comes from a human donor in good health (CMV status not recorded). Some clones in this sample may be carry-over from other donors' samples. The sequence in DNA is TGTGCCATCAGTGCCAATCCTCAGGGAGGCTACACCTTC. Its protein product is CAISANPQGGYTF.